The 10 T cell receptor beta chains in this list originate from one sample, sequenced in a study of human thymus T cells. The table came from immunoSEQ multiplex PCR; TCRdb's copy has only in-frame clones and leaves some out. Of under 70,000 clones listed, 94% are singletons. The specimen was blood. The source is a boy under two years old with a congenital heart defect but otherwise immunologically healthy.

The V and J genes are TRBV5-1 and TRBJ2-5; D unclear. Germline V CDR1 and CDR2: SGHRS, YFSETQ. Trimming removed 2 bases from V and 5 bases from J, with 13 bases in between. The CDR3 has 14 amino acids. CDR3 DNA sequence: TGCGCCAGCAGCTTAGGCCAGTTCGTGGAGACCCAGTACTTC. This encodes CASSLGQFVETQYF.

J is TRBJ1-5 and V is TRBV30; 9 bases are shared with TRBD1. J was trimmed by 7 bases and V by 0 bases; bases with no gene match: 1. Germline loops: CDR1 GTSNPN, CDR2 SVGIG (reference sequence). CDR3 length: 13 residues. Here the CDR3 DNA reads TGTGCCTGGAGTGTGACAGGGGGGCAGCCCCAGCATTTT. This gives the protein CAWSVTGGQPQHF.

CDR3 sequence (DNA): TGTGCCAGCAGCTTAGGGGCACCCCATTACACTGAAGCTTTCTTT. It translates to CASSLGAPHYTEAFF. This chain joins TRBV11-1 and TRBJ1-1; unclear D gene. This CDR3 region has 15 residues. In germline, CDR1 is SGHAT, CDR2 FQDESV (reference sequence). Trimming shortened V by 1 base and J by 3 bases, and 12 bases separated the two germline ends.

J is TRBJ2-3 and V is TRBV4-3, with 11 positions matching TRBD2. This CDR3 region has 20 residues. CDR1 is LGHNA, CDR2 YSLEER, per germline. V shed 1 base and J 1 base; nucleotides not matched to a gene: 13. Here the CDR3 reads CASSQAPLTSGGLRTDTQYF. CDR3 bases: TGCGCCAGCAGCCAAGCCCCTTTAACTAGCGGGGGTCTACGCACAGATACGCAGTATTTT.

The V call is TRBV11-2, the J call TRBJ1-2; D gene unclear. Germline V gene lookup returns CDR1 SGHAT and CDR2 FQNNGV. Trimming removed 1 base from V and 4 bases from J, with 7 bases in between. The CDR3 is 13 amino acids. The CDR3 loop reads CASSLGRTYGYTF. In nucleotides, the CDR3 is TGTGCCAGCAGCTTAGGTAGGACCTATGGCTACACCTTC.

V and J are TRBV29-1 and TRBJ2-7; 10 bases align to TRBD2. CDR1 and CDR2 (germline): SQVTM, ANQGSEA. The CDR3 consists of 14 residues. The trim removed 6 bases at V and 0 bases at J, leaving 5 bases unmatched. CDR3 sequence: CSVMSGRASYEQYF. DNA for the CDR3: TGCAGCGTGATGAGCGGGAGGGCCTCCTACGAGCAGTACTTC.

The V gene is TRBV5-1, the J gene TRBJ2-7; D is unresolved. CDR1 is SGHRS and CDR2 is YFSETQ in the germline V gene. V was pared by 5 bases and J by 1 base, with 7 bases between. CDR3 length: 12 amino acids. In DNA, the CDR3 is TGCGCCAGCAGGGGTGTATCCTACGAGCAGTACTTC. Its translation is CASRGVSYEQYF.

The chain joins TRBV7-2 to TRBJ2-5; 13 nucleotides match TRBD2. Germline V gene lookup returns CDR1 SGHTA and CDR2 FQGNSA. The CDR3 is 16 residues long. The V gene end was trimmed by 4 bases and the J gene end by 5 bases; junction bases not matched to a gene: 7. The CDR3 DNA is TGTGCCAGCAGCTCCACTAGCGGGGGGGCCTCGGAGACCCAGTACTTC. Its translation: CASSSTSGGASETQYF.

The chain carries TRBV5-1 and TRBJ2-5; TRBD2 agrees at 9 bases. Germline V lookup: CDR1 SGHRS, CDR2 YFSETQ. V lost 0 bases and J lost 9; bases outside the gene matches: 9. CDR3 length equals 15 residues. In DNA, the CDR3 is TGCGCCAGCAGCTTGGTGCTAGCGGGGTCCGGGGCCCAGTACTTC. Protein: CASSLVLAGSGAQYF. The full variable domain, in which reference TRBV5-1 and TRBJ2-5 provide the parts outside the CDR3, is KAGVTQTPRYLIKTRGQQVTLSCSPISGHRSVSWYQQTPGQGLQFLFEYFSETQRNKGNFPGRFSGRQFSNSRSEMNVSTLELGDSALYLCASSLVLAGSGAQYFGPGTRLLVL.

The chain combines TRBV5-8 with TRBJ2-7; D unresolved. CDR3 length equals 11 residues. V was cut by 4 bases and J by 3 bases, with 5 bases left in between. CDR1 and CDR2 from the germline V gene are SGHTS and YDEGEE. The CDR3 region has the DNA TGTGCCAGCAGCCAGGTCTACGAGCAGTACTTC. As protein: CASSQVYEQYF.